Below, 23 T cell receptor beta chains from the same sample are listed, as sequenced in a study of blood T cell repertoires in COVID-19. Here immunoSEQ multiplex PCR was the method, and the copy in TCRdb shows in-frame clones only, minus some. The data show some 130,000 clones, approximately 89% seen once. Sequencing was performed on peripheral blood. The source of these receptors is a woman in her fifties or sixties with acute or convalescent COVID-19.

In this sample, this clone turned up a few times. The chain links TRBV12-3 or TRBV12-4 to TRBJ1-5; D is unclear. This CDR3 spans 13 amino acids. The V end lost 10 bases, the J end lost 4 bases, and 14 bases lay between the germline ends. The CDR3 is CAISFSRNQPQHF. CDR3 DNA: TGTGCCATATCATTCTCTCGGAATCAGCCCCAGCATTTT.

This clone was recorded a few times. The chain couples TRBV27 to TRBJ1-2; possibly TRBD1 for D (6 bases). Trimming cost V 3 bases and J 0 bases, with 8 bases left between them. Germline CDR1 reads MNHEY; CDR2 reads SMNVEV (reference sequence). This CDR3 contains 14 residues. Here the CDR3 DNA reads TGTGCCAGCAGTTTGAGGGGGACTAACTATGGCTACACCTTC. It specifies CASSLRGTNYGYTF.

The chain couples TRBV18 to TRBJ2-7; a weak D match, TRBD2 (5 bases). The V gene lost 2 bases and the J gene lost 5 bases, with 7 bases spanning the gap. The CDR3 spans 12 residues. Germline V gene data show CDR1 as KGHSH and CDR2 as LQKENI. The CDR3 is CASSPVRDEQYF. The DNA for the CDR3 is TGTGCCAGCTCACCAGTGAGGGACGAGCAGTACTTC.

This chain uses TRBV7-2 with TRBJ2-5; 10 bases fit TRBD1. CDR3 size: 15 residues. In germline, CDR1 is SGHTA, CDR2 FQGNSA. V lost 2 bases, J lost 5 bases, and 5 bases stayed unmatched. The CDR3 nucleotides are TGTGCCAGCAGCTTATTGACAGGGGGCTGGGAGACCCAGTACTTC. This gives the protein CASSLLTGGWETQYF.

V usage is TRBV13 and J usage is TRBJ2-1; 7 bases fit TRBD2. The J segment lost 10 bases and the V segment lost 5 bases, leaving 5 bases of the junction unmatched. CDR3 length: 12 amino acids. In germline, CDR1 is PRHDT, CDR2 FYEKMQ (reference sequence). The CDR3 loop reads CASSGLVWEQFF. The CDR3, as DNA: TGTGCCAGCAGCGGACTAGTGTGGGAGCAGTTCTTC.

This chain connects TRBV12-3 or TRBV12-4 to TRBJ1-1, with D possibly matching TRBD1 (5 bases). Between the trimmed V and J ends, which lost 6 bases and 7 bases, there was a span of 12 bases. The CDR3 spans 12 residues. This chain's CDR3 is CASSQGLGEAFF. CDR3 nucleotide sequence: TGTGCCAGCAGCCAGGGATTGGGTGAAGCTTTCTTT.

The V and J genes are TRBV18 and TRBJ1-5; tentative D call: TRBD1 (5 bases). CDR1 and CDR2 from the germline V gene are KGHSH and LQKENI. This CDR3 comprises 16 residues. V lost 3 bases and J lost 5, with 17 bases in between. The CDR3 loop is CASSPLGGEVHQPQHF. The CDR3 nucleotides read TGTGCCAGCTCACCGCTGGGGGGAGAGGTCCATCAGCCCCAGCATTTT.

V gene TRBV19 combines with J gene TRBJ1-5, with D unresolved. Looked up from germline, CDR1 is LNHDA and CDR2 is SQIVND (reference sequence). The CDR3 is 12 amino acids. Trimming left V 3 bases short and J 8 bases short, with 8 bases between. In nucleotides, the CDR3 is TGTGCCAGTAGTATGGCCCAGGAGCCCCAGCATTTT. This translates into CASSMAQEPQHF. The full variable domain, completed using reference TRBV19 and TRBJ1-5, is DGGITQSPKYLFRKEGQNVTLSCEQNLNHDAMYWYRQDPGQGLRLIYYSQIVNDFQKGDIAEGYSVSREKKESFPLTVTSAQKNPTAFYLCASSMAQEPQHFGDGTRLSIL.

This chain connects TRBV4-1 to TRBJ2-7; 7 bases agree with TRBD2. CDR3 length: 14 residues. The germline CDR1 and CDR2 sequences are MGHRA and YSYEKL. V dropped 3 bases and J dropped 0; count of bases not matched to a gene: 2. In DNA, the CDR3 is TGCGCCAGCAGCCACGGCGGGAGCTCCTACGAGCAGTACTTC. Its translation: CASSHGGSSYEQYF.

Worth noting for this clone: The conserved phenylalanine or tryptophan is not found at the CDR3 terminus, so this likely reflects a read error. The DNA is left out, because the CDR3 cannot be placed on it with certainty; the CDR3 is given as TCRdb lists it. The chain couples TRBV18 to TRBJ1-1; the table calls TRBD1, which could not be checked here. The CDR3 extends over 13 residues, inclusive of both ends. Germline V lookup: CDR1 KGHSH, CDR2 LQKENI. The CDR3 sequence: CASSPRDREHPQY.

The chain employs TRBV6-5 and TRBJ2-1; 8 bases agree with TRBD2. Germline V gene data show CDR1 as MNHEY and CDR2 as SVGAGI. The CDR3 has 14 residues. After removal of 5 bases from V and 2 bases from J, the junction contained 2 bases not matched to a gene. CDR3 sequence: CASSRAGAYNEQFF. CDR3 sequence (DNA): TGTGCCAGCAGTCGAGCGGGAGCCTACAATGAGCAGTTCTTC.

The chain joins TRBV2 to TRBJ1-2, with a possible D match to TRBD1 (5 bases). Germline CDR1 is SNHLY and CDR2 is FYNNEI. The germline V and J ends were trimmed by 3 bases and 8 bases, with 13 bases remaining between them. The CDR3 runs 13 residues. The CDR3 nucleotides read TGTGCCAGCAGTGAGCGGCAGGGCTTAGGCTACACCTTC. It encodes CASSERQGLGYTF.

The chain carries TRBV5-4 and TRBJ2-7; 9 bases map to TRBD2. The CDR3 is 16 amino acids. Germline V gene sequence: CDR1 SGHNT, CDR2 YYREEE (reference sequence). The V segment lost 3 bases and the J segment 0 bases; nucleotides outside the gene matches: 7. The CDR3 loop reads CASSYVAGENSYEQYF. CDR3 DNA sequence: TGTGCCAGCAGCTACGTAGCGGGGGAGAACTCCTACGAGCAGTACTTC.

The chain combines TRBV7-6 with TRBJ1-1; D possibly corresponds to TRBD1 (5 bases). V was shortened by 1 base and J by 1 base, with 13 bases between the two germline ends. This CDR3 region has 16 residues. Germline V gives CDR1 SGHVS, CDR2 FNYEAQ. The CDR3 loop reads CASSLEGRAPNTEAFF. The CDR3 DNA sequence: TGTGCCAGCAGCTTAGAGGGGAGGGCACCGAACACTGAAGCTTTCTTT.

V is TRBV6-5 and J is TRBJ1-1, with 8 positions matching TRBD1. V was pared by 8 bases and J by 0 bases, with 2 bases of the junction left unmatched. Germline V CDR1 and CDR2: MNHEY, SVGAGI. This CDR3 has 13 amino acids. CDR3 residues: CASRTGLNTEAFF. CDR3 coding DNA: TGTGCCAGCCGGACAGGGCTGAACACTGAAGCTTTCTTT.

The chain uses TRBV28 and TRBJ2-7; D is perhaps TRBD2 (6 bases). Trimming left V 3 bases short and J 0 bases short, with 9 bases between. Looked up from germline, CDR1 is MDHEN and CDR2 is SYDVKM. The CDR3 length is 14 residues. The CDR3, as DNA: TGTGCCAGCAGTTTGGGCGGGACCTCCTACGAGCAGTACTTC. Amino acids: CASSLGGTSYEQYF. The full variable domain, its missing parts supplied by reference TRBV28 and TRBJ2-7, is DVKVTQSSRYLVKRTGEKVFLECVQDMDHENMFWYRQDPGLGLRLIYFSYDVKMKEKGDIPEGYSVSREKKERFSLILESASTNQTSMYLCASSLGGTSYEQYFGPGTRLTVT.

This clone showed up just a few times. The J gene is TRBJ1-2, the V gene TRBV6-5; 7 bases map to TRBD1. The CDR3 contains 14 residues. The V gene's germline CDR1 is MNHEY and CDR2 SVGAGI. Trimming took 4 bases from V and 1 from J; bases not matched to a gene: 3. The CDR3 nucleotides read TGTGCCAGCAGTTTCAGGGACAGTAACTATGGCTACACCTTC. Translating gives CASSFRDSNYGYTF.

This rearrangement joins TRBV6-5 to TRBJ1-1, with 8 bases lining up with TRBD1. The germline CDR1 and CDR2 sequences are MNHEY and SVGAGI. V lost 7 bases, J lost 1 base, and 2 bases stayed unmatched. This CDR3 region has 13 residues. In nucleotides, the CDR3 is TGTGCCAGCAATGGACAGGGGAACACTGAAGCTTTCTTT. The encoded protein is CASNGQGNTEAFF.

This clone was picked up a small number of times. The chain uses TRBV7-9 and TRBJ1-5; D unresolved. The V end lost 1 base, the J end lost 5 bases, and 3 bases lay between the germline ends. The CDR3 consists of 12 residues. Germline values: CDR1 SEHNR, CDR2 FQNEAQ (reference sequence). DNA for the CDR3: TGTGCCAGCAGCTTAGGCGATCAGCCCCAGCATTTT. Protein product: CASSLGDQPQHF.

The gene calls are TRBV4-1 and TRBJ1-1; D is unclear. The CDR3 sequence is 13 residues long. CDR1 is MGHRA and CDR2 is YSYEKL in the germline V gene. V was clipped by 4 bases and J by 11 bases, with 17 bases between them. CDR3 bases: TGCGCCAGCAGCCCCGGATGGGCAGCTGGGGCTTTCTTT. Residues: CASSPGWAAGAFF.

The chain combines TRBV2 with TRBJ2-2, with D possibly being TRBD1 (5 bases). The germline gives CDR1 SNHLY, CDR2 FYNNEI. V lost 4 bases, J lost 5 bases, and 17 bases lay in between. The CDR3 length is 16 residues. CDR3 bases: TGTGCCAGCAGTGTTGGGGTGACAGTCAGTACCGGGGAGCTGTTTTTT. Translation gives CASSVGVTVSTGELFF.

This sequence joins TRBV19 and TRBJ2-7, with TRBD2 matching over 7 bases. The junction had 11 bases not matched to a gene; V was cut back by 9 bases and J by 6 bases. Looked up from germline, CDR1 is LNHDA and CDR2 is SQIVND (reference sequence). The CDR3 has 13 amino acids. Here the CDR3 reads CARTRREFLEQYF. Written as DNA, the CDR3 is TGTGCCAGGACCCGGCGGGAGTTTCTCGAGCAGTACTTC. The complete variable domain, with remaining parts taken from reference TRBV19 and TRBJ2-7, reads DGGITQSPKYLFRKEGQNVTLSCEQNLNHDAMYWYRQDPGQGLRLIYYSQIVNDFQKGDIAEGYSVSREKKESFPLTVTSAQKNPTAFYLCARTRREFLEQYFGPGTRLTVT.

This clone was seen a few times. The rearrangement uses TRBV7-2 and TRBJ1-2; D is unclear. V lost 5 bases to trimming and J lost 9 bases, with 16 bases between them. The germline V gene has CDR1 SGHTA and CDR2 FQGNSA. There are 13 residues in the CDR3. In DNA, the CDR3 is TGTGCCAGCAGCGAACTCAACAGAATGAGCTACACCTTC. It translates to CASSELNRMSYTF.